The T cell receptor beta chain under discussion was sequenced for a study of PD-L1 blockade in urothelial cancer. Study-level background: Analyses used blood from 3 weeks (second dose) and 6 weeks after treatment start.

The method was immunoSEQ multiplex PCR; TCRdb's version includes in-frame clones alone and lacks a portion of them. The sample holds approximately 100,000 clones, about 90% seen once. Time point indicated: pretreatment peripheral blood. Disease in patients was locally advanced or metastatic urothelial carcinoma. By sample share, this clone is medium-sized. Sequenced here: PBMCs, sampled around atezolizumab (anti-PD-L1) treatment. The sequence came from an elderly woman with urothelial cancer.

This CDR3 is CAWREQGDPYGYTF. The CDR3 DNA reads as TGTGCCTGGAGGGAACAGGGGGATCCCTATGGCTACACCTTC. The genes are TRBV30 and TRBJ1-2, with 8 bases identical to TRBD1. Germline trimming cut 3 bases from V and 4 bases from J; bases unmatched to any gene: 7. There are 14 residues in the CDR3. Germline V gene sequence: CDR1 GTSNPN, CDR2 SVGIG (reference sequence). Filled out from reference TRBV30 and TRBJ1-2, the complete variable domain reads SQTIHQWPATLVQPVGSPLSLECTVEGTSNPNLYWYRQAAGRGLQLLFYSVGIGQISSEVPQNLSASRPQDRQFILSSKKLLLSDSGFYLCAWREQGDPYGYTFGSGTRLTVV.